Listed below are T cell receptor beta chains from one sample, sequenced in a study of long-term antiretroviral therapy in people with HIV. TCRdb's table, derived via immunoSEQ multiplex PCR, lists solely in-frame clones and lacks some. The sample comprises roughly 23,000 clones, about four fifths of which are singletons, and about 4.5% rests with the top ten. The specimen comprised unsorted PBMCs, sampled around 6 years after starting antiretroviral therapy. The receptors here all came from a man aged 25 to 40 with HIV. Each CDR3 is given with its conserved first and last residue. Fields, in order: D gene, J gene, V gene, clone size, CDR3 protein, CDR3 DNA. The D gene is left open where the match is weak. The size field is filled for only some rows; it gives once, few, many or a size class.

>.|TRBJ1-2|TRBV27|.
CASSSMVGDYYGYTF
TGTGCCAGCAGTTCCATGGTGGGGGACTACTATGGCTACACCTTC
>TRBD1|TRBJ1-2|TRBV7-9|few
CASSLGDRGPYDYGYTF
TGTGCCAGCAGCTTAGGGGACAGGGGGCCTTACGACTATGGCTACACCTTC
>.|TRBJ1-1|TRBV7-8|once
CASSLVSGVPEAFF
TGTGCCAGCAGCTTAGTATCAGGGGTCCCTGAAGCTTTCTTT
>TRBD1|TRBJ1-4|TRBV9|.
CASTLGDRGKEKLFF
TGTGCCAGCACCCTTGGCGACAGGGGGAAGGAAAAACTGTTTTTT
>.|TRBJ1-5|TRBV27|.
CASSILGEGFQPQHF
TGTGCCAGCAGCATTCTAGGGGAGGGTTTCCAGCCCCAGCATTTT
>TRBD1|TRBJ1-5|TRBV2|few
CASSVAGQSNQPQHF
TGTGCCAGCAGTGTCGCGGGACAGAGCAATCAGCCCCAGCATTTT
>.|TRBJ1-2|TRBV6-5|.
CASSHGVTGSGGYTF
TGTGCCAGCAGCCACGGGGTTACCGGTAGCGGTGGCTACACCTTC
>.|TRBJ2-7|TRBV5-3|.
CARSSYRKRQQLEQYF
TGTGCCAGAAGCTCCTACCGGAAAAGACAACAACTCGAGCAGTACTTC
>.|TRBJ2-7|TRBV6-1|few
CASSKSGSYEQYF
TGTGCCAGCAGCAAGAGTGGCTCCTACGAGCAGTACTTC
>TRBD1|TRBJ1-4|TRBV6-5|.
CASTRLDRGGEKLFF
TGTGCCAGCACCCGACTCGACAGGGGGGGTGAAAAACTGTTTTTT
>.|TRBJ2-4|TRBV5-8|once
CASSLGTGSLAKNIQYF
TGTGCCAGCAGCTTGGGAACAGGCAGCCTAGCCAAAAACATTCAGTACTTC
>TRBD1|TRBJ1-5|TRBV7-2|.
CASSLQGGQPQHF
TGTGCCAGCAGCTTACAGGGGGGGCAGCCCCAGCATTTT
>TRBD2|TRBJ2-7|TRBV4-2|.
CASSRLAGGVSEQYF
TGTGCCAGCAGCCGACTAGCGGGAGGGGTTTCCGAGCAGTACTTC
>.|TRBJ2-5|TRBV10-3|.
CAIRQGQETQYF
TGTGCCATCAGACAGGGACAAGAGACCCAGTACTTC
>TRBD1|TRBJ1-2|TRBV29-1|once
CSVTGGEAGYTF
TGCAGCGTGACAGGGGGCGAGGCTGGCTACACCTTC
>.|TRBJ1-4|TRBV14|.
CASSQVGSARLFF
TGTGCCAGCAGCCAAGTAGGTTCAGCGAGGCTGTTTTTT
>.|TRBJ2-4|TRBV5-4|.
CASSLNDRAKNIQYF
TGTGCCAGCAGCTTGAATGACAGAGCCAAAAACATTCAGTACTTC
>TRBD2|TRBJ2-2|TRBV7-2|once
CASSPRSGSGTGELFF
TGTGCCAGCAGCCCAAGGAGCGGGAGTGGCACCGGGGAGCTGTTTTTT
>.|TRBJ1-3|TRBV28|.
CASSSRRRTSGNTIYF
TGTGCCAGCAGTAGTCGCAGGAGGACCTCTGGAAACACCATATATTTT
>.|TRBJ2-7|TRBV27|.
CASSSTIQGALVVEQYF
TGTGCCAGCAGTTCCACGATACAGGGCGCGCTCGTAGTCGAGCAGTACTTC
>.|TRBJ1-6|TRBV7-2|.
CASRSSKTYNSPLHF
TGTGCCAGCAGATCCAGCAAGACCTATAATTCACCCCTCCACTTT
>.|TRBJ2-7|TRBV10-3|few
CAISDSGDSTGEQYF
TGTGCCATCAGTGACTCAGGAGACTCGACCGGCGAGCAGTACTTC
>TRBD1|TRBJ1-1|TRBV28|.
CASSLDRDLLNTEAFF
TGTGCCAGCAGTCTCGACAGGGACCTGTTGAACACTGAAGCTTTCTTT
>TRBD1|TRBJ1-2|TRBV30|.
CAWSKFADRPLYGYTF
TGTGCCTGGAGTAAATTTGCGGACAGGCCGCTCTATGGCTACACCTTC
>.|TRBJ2-3|TRBV4-3|.
CASSQDRTATQYF
TGCGCCAGCAGCCAAGATAGGACAGCTACGCAGTATTTT